Shown below are 2 T cell receptor beta chains from a single sample sequenced in a study of blood T cells in healthy people across ages. Primers used in a second PCR of about 7 to 12 cycles were a sample-barcoded 5' primer and a J-beta primer mix. TCRdb re-called the 5' RACE reads through MiXCR, storing one row per CDR3 protein. The table records about 1 million distinct CDR3 sequences, more than 40% of them present only once. The sequenced material came from blood. The receptors come from a woman aged 55-69 years in good health.

This clonotype has a handful of counts. This chain links TRBV6-6 with TRBJ1-2, with 12 bases that match TRBD1. With V trimmed by 7 bases and J by 7 bases, 10 bases remained unmatched. The CDR3 contains 15 residues. From germline, CDR1 is MNHNY and CDR2 SVGAGI (reference sequence). CDR3 nucleotide sequence: TGTGCCAGCACCAAATCCGGGACAGGGGGCTTTGGCTACACCTTC. It codes for CASTKSGTGGFGYTF.

This clonotype showed up just a few times. V and J are TRBV5-1 and TRBJ2-4; 7 nucleotides align to TRBD1. Germline CDR1 and CDR2: SGHRS and YFSETQ. CDR3 length equals 16 residues. The ends lost 2 bases at V and 8 bases at J; junction bases unmatched: 13. The CDR3 coding sequence is TGCGCCAGCAGCTTAGGACAGGACCTCTGGATGGACATTCAGTACTTC. Translating it yields CASSLGQDLWMDIQYF.